The following is a T cell receptor beta chain sequence with its context. The record originates from a study of cytomegalovirus exposure and HLA in healthy donors. This CDR3 spans 16 amino acids. The trim removed 5 bases at V and 1 base at J, leaving 5 bases unmatched. CDR1 and CDR2 from the germline V gene are MDHEN and SYDVKM. While unrecorded immune exposures were likely, the donors were nominally healthy when sampled. Vbeta (60) and Jbeta (13) primers were used in the PCR. TCRdb's copy holds only in-frame clones and misses some; the assay was immunoSEQ multiplex PCR. The table has a few hundred thousand clones, about 83% seen once.

The rearrangement uses TRBV28 and TRBJ1-4, with 9 bases aligning to TRBD1. Sequenced: PBMCs. The clonotype comes from a girl aged 10-17 years in good health and CMV-seronegative. CDR3 sequence: CASSVRQGGTNEKLFF. CDR3 nucleotides: TGTGCCAGCAGTGTAAGACAGGGGGGAACTAATGAAAAACTGTTTTTT.